Described below is a single T cell receptor (beta chain) sequence and its context. This clonotype was counted only a few times. Its antigen is currently not known. Nothing much larger sits one base from this clone, and base qualities are not available. The library came from PCR. The sequencing machine was an Illumina HiSeq 2500. Molecular barcoding was employed in the preparation of TCR libraries, with unique molecular identifiers being used to normalize TCRbeta repertoire quantification. TCRdb ran its own pipeline on the public reads, namely fastp trimming at Q25 and MiXCR clone calling, and kept in-frame beta chains. Records with the same CDR3 protein are collapsed into one entry carrying the most frequent genes and DNA. This sample lists 500,000 to 600,000 distinct CDR3 sequences; 27% were detected once. Together, the top ten hold 35% to 40% of the sample. This sample is drawn from a study of T-cell reconstitution after alpha-beta-depleted transplantation in children listed by TCRdb under 2016. Notes on the research overall: The study quantitatively tracked T-cell immune reconstitution after TCRalphabeta/CD19-depleted allogeneic hematopoietic cell transplantation in children using TCR repertoire profiling. Beyond this particular receptor, the publication reports: The apparently early alphabetaT-cell count recovery about two months after transplant was reportedly dependent on only several hundred rapidly expanded clones derived from non-depleted graft cells. In some patients, high TCRbeta diversity at day 60 was attributed to recipient T cells and intrathymic progenitors that had survived conditioning. The frequencies of hyperexpanded clones fell over the following months, and after one year, T-cell counts and TCRbeta diversity were mostly attributed to newly produced T cells.

A distance of 15 bases separates the germline ends of V and J, which lose 4 bases and 2 bases respectively. The germline V gene yields SGDLS for CDR1 and YYNGEE for CDR2. The CDR3 spans 15 residues, from the cysteine through the phenylalanine. Left in the record is the CDR3 DNA by itself, 45 bases read in frame from the first base. This specimen's treatment or condition label, per the study, means: allogeneic hematopoietic cell transplantation with graft depleted of TCRalphabeta T cells and CD19 B cells. TCRalphabeta/CD19-depleted allogeneic hematopoietic cell grafts were given to the transplant recipients, all of whom were children.

This sequence was found in a boy younger than two with Wiskott-Aldrich syndrome, due to receive a stem cell transplant. This sequence uses TRBV9 and TRBJ1-2; the D region possibly corresponds to TRBD1 (6 bases align). The input for sequencing was PBMCs, taken before TCRalphabeta/CD19-depleted stem cell transplant. The CDR3 loop reads CASSPEGHSNYGYTF. The nucleotides are TGTGCCAGCAGCCCCGAGGGACACTCGAACTATGGCTACACCTTC.